These 25 T cell receptor beta chains were sequenced from one sample in a study of cytomegalovirus exposure and HLA in healthy donors. Amplification used 60 Vbeta primers and 13 Jbeta primers. TCRdb's copy holds only in-frame clones and misses some; the assay was immunoSEQ multiplex PCR. This repertoire shows roughly 200,000 clones, roughly four fifths found once; its top ten account for over 0.5%. The sample consisted of PBMCs. The receptor source for this set is a woman in her thirties or forties in good health and CMV-seronegative.

This rearrangement joins TRBV10-2 to TRBJ2-1; 9 positions match TRBD1. Germline lookup yields CDR1 WSHSY and CDR2 SAAADI. V dropped 8 bases and J dropped 0; count of bases not matched to a gene: 11. This CDR3 has 17 residues. CDR3 amino acids: CASGTGGFLSSYNEQFF. CDR3 sequence (DNA): TGCGCCAGCGGTACAGGGGGCTTCCTTAGCTCCTACAATGAGCAGTTCTTC.

The table lists this clone with a count of one. The chain has TRBV7-3 and TRBJ1-1, with TRBD1 as a possible D gene (6 bases). The V end lost 2 bases, the J end lost 0 bases, and 10 bases lay between the germline ends. The CDR3 spans 15 residues. The germline V gene has CDR1 SGHTA and CDR2 FQGTGA. The CDR3 sequence: CASSLDRIMNTEAFF. For the CDR3, the DNA is TGTGCCAGCAGCTTAGACAGGATCATGAACACTGAAGCTTTCTTT.

This clone was seen a handful of times. This chain uses TRBV28 with TRBJ2-7; D unclear. The V end was cut by 3 bases, the J end by 3 bases, with 6 bases between. The CDR3 is made up of 12 amino acids. Germline loops: CDR1 MDHEN, CDR2 SYDVKM. The CDR3: CASSFPFYEQYF. In DNA, the CDR3 is TGTGCCAGCAGTTTCCCTTTCTACGAGCAGTACTTC.

The V call is TRBV2, the J call TRBJ1-5, with a tentative D call TRBD1 (5 bases). The CDR3 is made up of 15 amino acids. The V end lost 5 bases, the J end lost 6 bases, and 17 bases lay between the germline ends. CDR1 is SNHLY, CDR2 FYNNEI, per germline. The CDR3 DNA follows: TGTGCCAGCAGTAAGGGGTCGGGAGTCGGTCAGCCCCAGCATTTT. Protein: CASSKGSGVGQPQHF.

V gene TRBV6-7 combines with J gene TRBJ1-2; D is unresolved. TRBV6-7 is designated an ORF whose function remains uncertain. Trimming removed 7 bases from V and 5 bases from J, with 14 bases in between. The CDR3 spans 13 residues. The CDR3 bases are TGTGCCAGCATCAATGACACGGGATATGGCTACACCTTC. Translation: CASINDTGYGYTF.

J is TRBJ2-3 and V is TRBV10-3, with 9 bases that match TRBD2. CDR3 size: 14 residues. After removal of 8 bases from V and 1 base from J, the junction contained 4 bases not matched to a gene. The V gene's germline CDR1 is ENHRY and CDR2 SYGVKD. The CDR3 nucleotides are TGTGCCATCGCGGGGGGGCCCGGCACAGATACGCAGTATTTT. Translating it yields CAIAGGPGTDTQYF.

V is TRBV27 and J is TRBJ1-5; 9 positions agree with TRBD1. CDR1 and CDR2 from the germline V gene are MNHEY and SMNVEV (reference sequence). This CDR3 is 15 amino acids long. Trimming at V came to 2 bases and at J to 7 bases, leaving 6 bases not matched to a gene. Written as DNA, the CDR3 is TGTGCCAGCAGTTTAGCATGGACAGGGGAGCAGCCCCAGCATTTT. It yields the protein CASSLAWTGEQPQHF.

The CDR3 sequence is CASSRGAQETQYF. The CDR3 DNA reads TGTGCCAGCAGCAGAGGAGCCCAAGAGACCCAGTACTTC. V usage is TRBV7-3 and J usage is TRBJ2-5; D unclear. The CDR3 has 13 amino acids. Trimming cost V 5 bases and J 1 base, with 8 bases left between them. The germline gives CDR1 SGHTA, CDR2 FQGTGA.

The J gene is TRBJ2-5, the V gene TRBV7-6, with 8 positions matching TRBD2. The CDR3 contains 13 residues. J was trimmed by 7 bases and V by 6 bases; bases with no gene match: 7. The V gene's germline CDR1 is SGHVS and CDR2 FNYEAQ. CDR3 region: CASRATSEGTQYF. CDR3 DNA: TGTGCCAGCAGGGCGACTAGCGAGGGGACCCAGTACTTC.

The chain is built from TRBV7-9 and TRBJ2-7; D uncertain. Trimming removed 6 bases from V and 9 bases from J, with 15 bases in between. The CDR3 spans 12 residues. The germline V gene has CDR1 SEHNR and CDR2 FQNEAQ (reference sequence). CDR3 nucleotide sequence: TGTGCCAGCAGTCAAAGTACGAGAAGGCAGTACTTC. Residues: CASSQSTRRQYF.

The gene calls are TRBV9 and TRBJ2-1; D might be TRBD1 (6 bases). This CDR3 has 14 amino acids. Trimming shortened V by 4 bases and J by 10 bases, and 18 bases separated the two germline ends. Germline CDR1 reads SGDLS; CDR2 reads YYNGEE. The CDR3 region is CASSPGHQRGEQFF. Written as DNA, the CDR3 is TGTGCCAGCAGCCCGGGACACCAGAGAGGCGAGCAGTTCTTC.

V gene TRBV2 combines with J gene TRBJ1-6, with unresolved D. The length of the CDR3 is 13 residues. CDR1 is SNHLY and CDR2 is FYNNEI in the germline V gene. Trimming cost V 3 bases and J 7 bases, with 7 bases left between them. The CDR3 loop is CASSDFPNSPLHF. Written as DNA, the CDR3 is TGTGCCAGCAGTGATTTCCCAAATTCACCCCTCCACTTT.

The chain couples TRBV5-5 to TRBJ1-1; TRBD1 matches at 8 bases. The CDR3 sequence is 13 residues long. The germline V gene has CDR1 SGHKS and CDR2 YYEKEE (reference sequence). The V and J ends lost 4 bases and 11 bases, in that order; junction bases with no gene match: 10. This CDR3 reads CASSPTGEDRAFF. The CDR3 DNA reads as TGTGCCAGCAGCCCGACAGGGGAAGACCGGGCTTTCTTT.

The V and J genes are TRBV6-1 and TRBJ1-2; D is possibly TRBD1 (5 bases). Between the trimmed V and J ends, which lost 7 bases and 5 bases, there was a span of 20 bases. The CDR3 contains 15 residues. In germline, CDR1 is MNHNS, CDR2 SASEGT. CDR3 sequence reads: CASNTPTRAGYGYTF. CDR3 in DNA: TGTGCCAGCAACACCCCAACCCGGGCAGGGTATGGCTACACCTTC.

The J gene is TRBJ1-5, the V gene TRBV6-1; D possibly corresponds to TRBD1 (5 bases). The CDR3 has 15 residues. CDR1 is MNHNS and CDR2 is SASEGT in the germline V gene. Between the trimmed V and J ends, which lost 2 bases and 3 bases, there was a span of 11 bases. CDR3 in DNA: TGTGCCAGCAGTGAAAGCGGGGGAATCAATCAGCCCCAGCATTTT. Translated, it gives CASSESGGINQPQHF.

This chain connects TRBV9 to TRBJ1-6; a weak D match, TRBD1 (5 bases). V dropped 0 bases and J dropped 5 bases, with 21 bases sitting between them. The V gene's germline CDR1 is SGDLS and CDR2 YYNGEE. The CDR3 has 19 amino acids. In nucleotides, the CDR3 is TGTGCCAGCAGCGTAGATCCCCTCCGAGCGCAGGGTGATAATTCACCCCTCCACTTT. Residues: CASSVDPLRAQGDNSPLHF.

V and J are TRBV5-1 and TRBJ2-5, with D perhaps TRBD2 (7 bases). With 1 base removed from V and 5 bases from J, the gap between germline ends came to 12 bases. The CDR3 is made up of 14 amino acids. CDR1 is SGHRS and CDR2 is YFSETQ in the germline V gene. CDR3 loop: CASSLRGAGETQYF. DNA of the CDR3: TGCGCCAGCAGCTTGCGGGGGGCGGGGGAGACCCAGTACTTC.

The CDR3 nucleotides read TGTGCCATCAGCCCCCAGGGTAGCAATCAGCCCCAGCATTTT. Residues: CAISPQGSNQPQHF. This chain joins TRBV10-3 and TRBJ1-5; D perhaps matches TRBD1 (5 bases). The CDR3 runs 14 residues. Germline CDR1 reads ENHRY; CDR2 reads SYGVKD. V gave up 6 bases and J gave up 0 bases, with 9 bases separating them.

The genes are TRBV19 and TRBJ1-3, with D maybe TRBD1 (6 bases). Trimming removed 4 bases from V and 2 bases from J, with 12 bases in between. CDR1 LNHDA and CDR2 SQIVND come from the germline V gene (reference sequence). The CDR3 has 15 amino acids. The DNA of the CDR3 is TGTGCCAGTAGTACCTGGACAGAAGCTGGAAACACCATATATTTT. Amino acid sequence: CASSTWTEAGNTIYF.

The chain joins TRBV4-3 to TRBJ2-2; possible D gene TRBD1, 5 bases. The CDR3 extends over 16 amino acids. Trimming removed 0 bases at V and 3 bases at J, with 11 bases between. Germline CDR1 is LGHNA and CDR2 is YSLEER. Here the CDR3 DNA reads TGCGCCAGCAGCCAAGATTCGGGCAGGGACACCGGGGAGCTGTTTTTT. Protein: CASSQDSGRDTGELFF.

V and J are TRBV5-8 and TRBJ1-1; the match to TRBD1 covers 11 bases. V trimming: 4 bases; J trimming: 4 bases; junction bases outside the gene matches: 9. The germline gives CDR1 SGHTS, CDR2 YDEGEE. The CDR3 consists of 16 residues. This CDR3 reads CASSPGTGGSVTEAFF. The CDR3 DNA reads TGTGCCAGCAGCCCCGGGACAGGGGGTTCGGTCACTGAAGCTTTCTTT.

This chain links TRBV5-1 with TRBJ2-1; 9 bases are shared with TRBD2. CDR1 SGHRS and CDR2 YFSETQ come from the germline V gene. J was trimmed by 7 bases and V by 5 bases; bases with no gene match: 7. The CDR3 has 14 amino acids. The CDR3 sequence: CASRRTSGQNEQFF. CDR3 bases: TGCGCCAGCAGGAGAACTAGCGGGCAAAATGAGCAGTTCTTC. The full variable domain, its missing parts supplied by reference TRBV5-1 and TRBJ2-1, is KAGVTQTPRYLIKTRGQQVTLSCSPISGHRSVSWYQQTPGQGLQFLFEYFSETQRNKGNFPGRFSGRQFSNSRSEMNVSTLELGDSALYLCASRRTSGQNEQFFGPGTRLTVL.

The rearrangement joins TRBV10-1 to TRBJ2-5; 12 bases match TRBD2. V dropped 3 bases and J dropped 5; count of bases not matched to a gene: 4. The germline gives CDR1 WNHNN, CDR2 SYGVQD (reference sequence). CDR3 length: 15 residues. The CDR3 DNA sequence: TGCGCCAGCAGTGAACTAGCGGGGGGCGAGGAGACCCAGTACTTC. This sequence encodes CASSELAGGEETQYF.

The genes are TRBV7-2 and TRBJ2-1, with 8 bases aligning to TRBD2. The V gene's germline CDR1 is SGHTA and CDR2 FQGNSA. CDR3 length equals 15 residues. V gave up 1 base and J gave up 5 bases; unmatched junction bases: 4. CDR3 amino acids: CASSLDRGGHNEQFF. The CDR3 coding sequence is TGTGCCAGCAGCTTAGATCGCGGGGGGCACAATGAGCAGTTCTTC.

The rearrangement joins TRBV5-1 to TRBJ2-2; 7 nucleotides line up with TRBD1. The CDR3 contains 18 residues. Germline V gene lookup returns CDR1 SGHRS and CDR2 YFSETQ. V lost 0 bases to trimming and J lost 6 bases; unmatched junction nucleotides: 14. CDR3: CASSLEGARSILSGELFF. In nucleotides, the CDR3 is TGCGCCAGCAGCTTGGAGGGGGCTCGCAGTATTTTATCCGGGGAGCTGTTTTTT.